This entry lists 29 T cell receptor beta chains sequenced from one sample in a study of blood T cell repertoires in COVID-19. Clones were read by immunoSEQ multiplex PCR, and TCRdb kept only the in-frame ones, dropping some. The sample carries 280,000 or so clones, 85% recorded once. Sequencing input: peripheral blood. Every receptor here comes from a human donor in a cohort sampled during active COVID-19.

This clone has only a few counts. The chain employs TRBV7-2 and TRBJ1-2; 7 bases line up with TRBD1. CDR1 is SGHTA and CDR2 is FQGNSA in the germline V gene. With V trimmed by 1 base and J by 4 bases, 9 bases remained unmatched. This CDR3 spans 16 amino acids. CDR3 in amino acids: CASSLGGLGQLYGYTF. CDR3 in DNA: TGTGCCAGCAGCTTAGGAGGATTGGGACAGCTCTATGGCTACACCTTC.

The chain is built from TRBV5-6 and TRBJ2-3, with 7 positions matching TRBD2. The ends lost 5 bases at V and 2 bases at J; junction bases unmatched: 8. This CDR3 contains 15 residues. Germline values: CDR1 SGHDT, CDR2 YYEEEE. CDR3 coding DNA: TGTGCCAGCAGTGTGGCTAGCGGATTCACAGATACGCAGTATTTT. It is translated as CASSVASGFTDTQYF.

The CDR3 DNA sequence: TGTGCCAGCAGCTATAGGGGGCAGGACGAGCAGTACTTC. Translation: CASSYRGQDEQYF. This chain links TRBV9 with TRBJ2-7; TRBD1 matches 7 bases. J lost 5 bases, V lost 4 bases, and 6 bases had no gene match. Looked up from germline, CDR1 is SGDLS and CDR2 is YYNGEE. This CDR3 is built from 13 residues.

The gene calls are TRBV21-1 and TRBJ2-5; TRBD1, the table's D call, lacks a check against the DNA. TRBV21-1 is shown as a pseudogene. The length of the CDR3 is 14 residues. The DNA for the CDR3 is TGTGCCAGCAGCAATGGCAGTAAGGGGGAGACCCAGTACTTC. Protein product: CASSNGSKGETQYF.

This rearrangement joins TRBV27 to TRBJ2-5; D is ambiguous. In germline, CDR1 is MNHEY, CDR2 SMNVEV (reference sequence). The CDR3 length is 13 residues. V lost 11 bases and J lost 2, with 15 bases in between. The CDR3: CAVSRASQETQYF. CDR3 bases: TGTGCCGTCTCAAGAGCCTCGCAAGAGACCCAGTACTTC.

This chain joins TRBV2 and TRBJ1-6, with D hard to call. Germline V lookup: CDR1 SNHLY, CDR2 FYNNEI. The CDR3 covers 22 residues. With 8 bases removed from V and 7 bases from J, the gap between germline ends came to 39 bases. CDR3 loop: CASQPRRPKGYSSLNFNSPLHF. DNA for the CDR3: TGTGCCAGCCAACCTCGACGCCCTAAAGGATACAGCTCCCTAAATTTCAATTCACCCCTCCACTTT.

This clone showed up just once. The chain recombines TRBV4-3 with TRBJ2-2; tentatively, D is TRBD2 (5 bases). The V end lost 4 bases, the J end lost 6 bases, and 12 bases lay between the germline ends. The CDR3 loop spans 14 amino acids. Germline V lookup: CDR1 LGHNA, CDR2 YSLEER. The CDR3 is CASSRREGAGELFF. CDR3 nucleotides: TGCGCCAGCAGCCGACGAGAGGGAGCCGGGGAGCTGTTTTTT.

This clone has only one observation. The V and J genes are TRBV5-1 and TRBJ1-1; no clear D gene. Trimming took 0 bases from V and 4 from J, leaving 10 bases between them. Germline CDR1 and CDR2: SGHRS and YFSETQ. The CDR3 is 14 residues long. DNA of the CDR3: TGCGCCAGCAGCTTGGTTCCGGGTCGCACTGAAGCTTTCTTT. Amino acid sequence: CASSLVPGRTEAFF.

J is TRBJ1-6 and V is TRBV27, with D uncertain. Germline-derived CDR1 and CDR2 are MNHEY and SMNVEV (reference sequence). V lost 0 bases to trimming and J lost 9 bases, with 9 bases between them. This CDR3 contains 14 residues. DNA for the CDR3: TGTGCCAGCAGTTTATCGCTGGGCGTTTCACCCCTCCACTTT. Translation gives CASSLSLGVSPLHF.

The chain couples TRBV7-9 to TRBJ1-5; 10 nucleotides align to TRBD1. Germline V lookup: CDR1 SEHNR, CDR2 FQNEAQ (reference sequence). The CDR3 contains 14 residues. The trim removed 6 bases at V and 3 bases at J, leaving 2 bases unmatched. The CDR3 is CASSGTGVNQPQHF. The CDR3 DNA sequence: TGTGCCAGCAGTGGGACAGGGGTCAATCAGCCCCAGCATTTT. The whole variable domain, remainder taken from reference TRBV7-9 and TRBJ1-5, is DTGVSQNPRHKITKRGQNVTFRCDPISEHNRLYWYRQTLGQGPEFLTYFQNEAQLEKSRLLSDRFSAERPKGSFSTLEIQRTEQGDSAMYLCASSGTGVNQPQHFGDGTRLSIL.

This clone was detected a few times. The chain combines TRBV2 with TRBJ1-2; D may be TRBD1 (5 bases). Germline V gene data show CDR1 as SNHLY and CDR2 as FYNNEI. The germline V and J ends were trimmed by 10 bases and 8 bases, with 17 bases remaining between them. The CDR3 has 12 amino acids. CDR3 nucleotide sequence: TGTGCCACCCTAAAGCAGGGAAGGGGCTACACCTTC. As protein: CATLKQGRGYTF.

This clone was observed a few times. V gene TRBV21-1 combines with J gene TRBJ2-1; the table names TRBD2, a call not compared with the DNA. TRBV21-1 is a pseudogene locus. The CDR3 contains 17 residues. The chain's CDR3 is CASSKPLSGAPYNEQFF. CDR3 in DNA: TGTGCCAGCAGCAAACCTTTAAGCGGGGCCCCCTACAATGAGCAGTTCTTC.

V usage is TRBV5-1 and J usage is TRBJ1-4; D possibly corresponds to TRBD1 (5 bases). Trimming pared 0 bases from V and 7 bases from J, leaving 7 bases between. CDR1 is SGHRS, CDR2 YFSETQ, per germline. This CDR3 has 13 amino acids. CDR3 nucleotides: TGCGCCAGCAGCTTGGCGCAGGGTGAAAAACTGTTTTTT. Protein: CASSLAQGEKLFF.

This clone was counted once. The chain has TRBV5-4 and TRBJ2-1, with D possibly being TRBD2 (5 bases). Germline assignment: CDR1 SGHNT and CDR2 YYREEE (reference sequence). CDR3 size: 15 residues. The germline V and J ends were trimmed by 4 bases and 0 bases, with 11 bases remaining between them. The CDR3 bases are TGTGCCAGCAGCATCGGACTTAGCTCCTACAATGAGCAGTTCTTC. Translated, it gives CASSIGLSSYNEQFF.

The chain couples TRBV7-8 to TRBJ1-2, with no clear D. Germline V gene sequence: CDR1 SGHVS, CDR2 FQNEAQ. Trimming stripped 5 bases from V and 5 bases from J, with 15 bases between. CDR3 length equals 14 residues. The CDR3 is CASSQIQANYGYTF. The CDR3, as DNA: TGTGCCAGCAGCCAGATTCAGGCGAATTATGGCTACACCTTC.

The gene calls are TRBV27 and TRBJ2-7; 9 bases are a match to TRBD2. There are 15 residues in the CDR3. The ends lost 7 bases at V and 2 bases at J; junction bases unmatched: 9. Germline V gene data show CDR1 as MNHEY and CDR2 as SMNVEV (reference sequence). Here the CDR3 DNA reads TGTGCCAGCACGATCGCGGGAGGGCCTACCTACGAGCAGTACTTC. It codes for CASTIAGGPTYEQYF.

The chain carries TRBV4-1 and TRBJ2-3, with TRBD1 matching over 8 bases. This CDR3 is built from 17 residues. J lost 3 bases, V lost 2 bases, and 10 bases had no gene match. Looked up from germline, CDR1 is MGHRA and CDR2 is YSYEKL. The CDR3 coding sequence is TGCGCCAGCAGCCAATTTCTGCAGGGGGCGCGAACAGATACGCAGTATTTT. Residues: CASSQFLQGARTDTQYF.

This chain uses TRBV7-2 with TRBJ2-7; 7 bases are shared with TRBD2. The V segment lost 4 bases and the J segment 4 bases; nucleotides outside the gene matches: 10. The germline V gene has CDR1 SGHTA and CDR2 FQGNSA. This CDR3 has 15 amino acids. As DNA, the CDR3 is TGTGCCAGCAGCTCCTTGGCGGGAGAGGGGTACGAGCAGTACTTC. It yields the protein CASSSLAGEGYEQYF.

V is TRBV5-5 and J is TRBJ2-7, with 7 bases that match TRBD2. Germline lookup yields CDR1 SGHKS and CDR2 YYEKEE (reference sequence). CDR3 length equals 13 residues. The ends lost 2 bases at V and 7 bases at J; junction bases unmatched: 6. The CDR3 nucleotides read TGTGCCAGCAGCTTTGGGCAGGGAGGGGAGCAGTACTTC. Protein sequence: CASSFGQGGEQYF. The variable domain in full, completed from reference TRBV5-5 and TRBJ2-7, reads DAGVTQSPTHLIKTRGQQVTLRCSPISGHKSVSWYQQVLGQGPQFIFQYYEKEERGRGNFPDRFSARQFPNYSSELNVNALLLGDSALYLCASSFGQGGEQYFGPGTRLTVT.

The chain joins TRBV29-1 to TRBJ2-5, with a tentative D call TRBD1 (6 bases). The CDR3 is 12 amino acids. V shed 1 base and J shed 6 bases, with 9 bases lying between them. Germline assignment: CDR1 SQVTM and CDR2 ANQGSEA. The CDR3 reads CSVEAGVKTQYF. The CDR3 bases are TGCAGCGTTGAAGCAGGGGTAAAGACCCAGTACTTC.

In DNA form, the CDR3 reads TGTGCCAGCAGCAAGGACACTTTCACTGAAGCTTTCTTT. Translation gives CASSKDTFTEAFF. This chain links TRBV7-2 with TRBJ1-1; a possible D gene is TRBD1 (5 bases). Trimming removed 5 bases at V and 4 bases at J, with 11 bases between. The CDR3 is 13 amino acids. CDR1 SGHTA and CDR2 FQGNSA come from the germline V gene.

This clone appeared a single time. The rearrangement uses TRBV7-2 and TRBJ2-1; 9 positions agree with TRBD2. The CDR3 runs to 17 residues. Germline V gene lookup returns CDR1 SGHTA and CDR2 FQGNSA. V lost 3 bases and J lost 4; bases outside the gene matches: 10. This chain's CDR3 is CASSLRGSGSWYNEQFF. The CDR3 DNA is TGTGCCAGCAGCTTGAGGGGTAGCGGGAGCTGGTACAATGAGCAGTTCTTC.

This chain joins TRBV5-1 and TRBJ1-1, with 7 nucleotides matching TRBD1. The CDR3 is made up of 18 amino acids. V dropped 0 bases and J dropped 3; count of bases not matched to a gene: 14. Germline CDR1 SGHRS, CDR2 YFSETQ. Written as DNA, the CDR3 is TGCGCCAGCAGCTTGGTAGGGATCCGGGACAGAGCACACACTGAAGCTTTCTTT. Translation gives CASSLVGIRDRAHTEAFF.

This clone appeared a single time. This chain links TRBV6-6 with TRBJ1-1; weak D call: TRBD1 (6 bases). The CDR3 sequence is 13 residues long. Germline CDR1 and CDR2: MNHNY and SVGAGI (reference sequence). Trimming shortened V by 7 bases and J by 5 bases, and 14 bases separated the two germline ends. CDR3 in amino acids: CASTRQVGTEAFF. The CDR3 coding sequence is TGTGCCAGCACCAGACAGGTCGGAACTGAAGCTTTCTTT.

This sequence joins TRBV3-1 (or the pseudogene TRBV3-2) and TRBJ2-2, with 7 nucleotides matching TRBD2. Germline loops: CDR1 LGHDT, CDR2 YNNKEL (reference sequence). Unmatched junction bases numbered 6, after V lost 5 bases and J lost 3 bases. CDR3 length equals 15 residues. The CDR3 spells CASSASGTDTGELFF. For the CDR3, the DNA is TGTGCCAGCAGCGCCAGCGGGACGGACACCGGGGAGCTGTTTTTT.

The chain carries TRBV25-1 and TRBJ1-2; no clear D. The CDR3 runs to 14 residues. The germline V and J ends were trimmed by 6 bases and 0 bases, with 11 bases remaining between them. CDR1 is MGHDK, CDR2 SYGVNS, per germline. DNA of the CDR3: TGTGCCAGCAGCCGCGACGGAGCTAACTATGGCTACACCTTC. As protein: CASSRDGANYGYTF.

This rearrangement joins TRBV9 to TRBJ2-1, with 7 positions matching TRBD2. The V gene's germline CDR1 is SGDLS and CDR2 YYNGEE. This CDR3 comprises 13 residues. Germline trimming cut 4 bases from V and 9 bases from J; bases unmatched to any gene: 7. CDR3 in DNA: TGTGCCAGCAGCTCGGGACTAATTACTGAGCAGTTCTTC. Its protein is CASSSGLITEQFF.

The chain is built from TRBV7-3 and TRBJ2-7; 9 positions match TRBD1. J was trimmed by 6 bases and V by 6 bases; bases with no gene match: 9. Germline lookup yields CDR1 SGHTA and CDR2 FQGTGA. The CDR3 is 14 amino acids. This chain's CDR3 is CASSPGDRAGEQYF. The CDR3 DNA sequence: TGTGCCAGCAGTCCTGGGGACAGGGCCGGCGAGCAGTACTTC.

The rearrangement uses TRBV19 and TRBJ1-5; TRBD1 matches 8 bases. This CDR3 contains 15 residues. V lost 4 bases, J lost 6 bases, and 8 bases stayed unmatched. Germline CDR1 and CDR2: LNHDA and SQIVND (reference sequence). CDR3 region: CASSRTGQMGQPQHF. The CDR3, as DNA: TGTGCCAGTAGTAGGACAGGGCAAATGGGTCAGCCCCAGCATTTT.